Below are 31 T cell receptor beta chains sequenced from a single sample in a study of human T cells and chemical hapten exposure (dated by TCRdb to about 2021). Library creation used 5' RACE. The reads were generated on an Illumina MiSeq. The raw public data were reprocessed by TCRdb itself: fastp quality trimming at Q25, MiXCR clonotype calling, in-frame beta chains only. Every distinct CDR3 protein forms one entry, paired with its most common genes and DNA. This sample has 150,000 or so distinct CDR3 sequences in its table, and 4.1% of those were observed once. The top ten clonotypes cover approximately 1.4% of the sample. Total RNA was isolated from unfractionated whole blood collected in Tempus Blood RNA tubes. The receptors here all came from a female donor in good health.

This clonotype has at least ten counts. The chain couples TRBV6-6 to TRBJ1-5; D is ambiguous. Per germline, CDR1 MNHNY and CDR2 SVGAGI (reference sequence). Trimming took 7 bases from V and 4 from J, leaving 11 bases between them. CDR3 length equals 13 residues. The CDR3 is CASIGRFNQPQHF. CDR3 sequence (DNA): TGTGCCAGCATTGGACGGTTTAATCAGCCCCAGCATTTT.

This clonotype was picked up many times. The CDR3 sequence: CASSYRGDTQYF. CDR3 DNA: TGTGCCAGCAGTTACCGGGGAGATACGCAGTATTTT. The J gene is TRBJ2-3, the V gene TRBV6-6; tentative D call: TRBD2 (5 bases). This CDR3 is 12 amino acids long. Trimming took off 2 bases at V and 5 bases at J, with 5 bases between the two ends. In germline, CDR1 is MNHNY, CDR2 SVGAGI (reference sequence).

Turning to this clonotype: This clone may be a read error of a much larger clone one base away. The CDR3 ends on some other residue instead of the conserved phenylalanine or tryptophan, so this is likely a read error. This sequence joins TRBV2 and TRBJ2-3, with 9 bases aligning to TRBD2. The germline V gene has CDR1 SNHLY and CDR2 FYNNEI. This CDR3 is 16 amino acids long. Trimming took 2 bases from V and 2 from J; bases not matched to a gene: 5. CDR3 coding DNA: TGTGCCAGCAGTGAATGGGCTAGCGGGGCCACAGATACGCAGTATTCT. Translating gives CASSEWASGATDTQYS.

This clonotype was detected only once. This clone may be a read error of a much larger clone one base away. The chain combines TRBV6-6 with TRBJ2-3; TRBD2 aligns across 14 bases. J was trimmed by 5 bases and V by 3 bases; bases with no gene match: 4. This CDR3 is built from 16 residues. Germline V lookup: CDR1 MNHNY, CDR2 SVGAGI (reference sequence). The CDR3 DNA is TGTGCCAGCAGTTATGGGACTAGCGGGGGAGGAGATACGCAGTATTTT. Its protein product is CASSYGTSGGGDTQYF.

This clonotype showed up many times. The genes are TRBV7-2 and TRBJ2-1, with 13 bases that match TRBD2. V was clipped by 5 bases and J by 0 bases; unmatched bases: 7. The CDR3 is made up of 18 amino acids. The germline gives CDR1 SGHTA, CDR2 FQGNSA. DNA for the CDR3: TGTGCCAGCAGCCTCCCGACTAGCGGGGGGCCCTCCTACAATGAGCAGTTCTTC. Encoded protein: CASSLPTSGGPSYNEQFF.

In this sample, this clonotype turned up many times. The CDR3 loop reads CASSPTARDSAYEQYF. The CDR3 region has the DNA TGTGCCAGCAGCCCCACCGCCCGGGACTCTGCCTACGAGCAGTACTTC. This sequence joins TRBV7-2 and TRBJ2-7; possibly TRBD2 for D (6 bases). The V gene lost 5 bases and the J gene lost 2 bases, with 19 bases spanning the gap. Per germline, CDR1 SGHTA and CDR2 FQGNSA. There are 16 residues in the CDR3.

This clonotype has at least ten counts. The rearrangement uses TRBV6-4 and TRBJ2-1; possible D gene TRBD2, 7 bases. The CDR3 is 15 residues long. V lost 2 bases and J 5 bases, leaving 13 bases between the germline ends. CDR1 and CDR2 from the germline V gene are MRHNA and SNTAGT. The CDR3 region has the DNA TGTGCCAGCAGTGACGCTCTCGGGGGGCACAATGAGCAGTTCTTC. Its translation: CASSDALGGHNEQFF.

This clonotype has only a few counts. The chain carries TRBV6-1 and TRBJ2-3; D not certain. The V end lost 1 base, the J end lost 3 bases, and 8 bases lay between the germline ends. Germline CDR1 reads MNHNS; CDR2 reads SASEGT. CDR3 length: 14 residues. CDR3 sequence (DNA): TGTGCCAGCAGTGAAGGGGTAGGGACAGATACGCAGTATTTT. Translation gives CASSEGVGTDTQYF.

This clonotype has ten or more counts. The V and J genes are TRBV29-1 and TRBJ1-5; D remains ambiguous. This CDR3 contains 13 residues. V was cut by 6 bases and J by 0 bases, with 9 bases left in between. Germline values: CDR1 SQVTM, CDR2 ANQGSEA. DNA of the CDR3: TGCAGCGTCCCACACGATAGCAATCAGCCCCAGCATTTT. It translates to CSVPHDSNQPQHF. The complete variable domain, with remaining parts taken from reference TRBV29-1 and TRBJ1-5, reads SAVISQKPSRDICQRGTSLTIQCQVDSQVTMMFWYRQQPGQSLTLIATANQGSEATYESGFVIDKFPISRPNLTFSTLTVSNMSPEDSSIYLCSVPHDSNQPQHFGDGTRLSIL.

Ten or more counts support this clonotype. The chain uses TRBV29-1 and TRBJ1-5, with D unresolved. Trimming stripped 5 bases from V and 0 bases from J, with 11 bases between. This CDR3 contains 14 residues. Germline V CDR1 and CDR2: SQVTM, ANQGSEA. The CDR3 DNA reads TGCAGCGTTCTGGTAGGGCATAGCAATCAGCCCCAGCATTTT. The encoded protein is CSVLVGHSNQPQHF.

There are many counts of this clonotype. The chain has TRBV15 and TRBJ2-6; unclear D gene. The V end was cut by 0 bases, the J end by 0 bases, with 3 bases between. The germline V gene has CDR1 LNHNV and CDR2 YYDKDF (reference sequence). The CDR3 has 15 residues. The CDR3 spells CATSRDRSGANVLTF. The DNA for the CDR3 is TGTGCCACCAGCAGAGACCGCTCTGGGGCCAACGTCCTGACTTTC.

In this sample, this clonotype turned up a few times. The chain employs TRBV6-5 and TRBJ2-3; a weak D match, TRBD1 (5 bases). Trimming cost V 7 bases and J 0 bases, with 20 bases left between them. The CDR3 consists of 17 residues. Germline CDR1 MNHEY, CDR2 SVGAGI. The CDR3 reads CASNVTSDITSTDTQYF. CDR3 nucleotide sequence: TGTGCCAGCAACGTAACTTCGGACATCACTAGCACAGATACGCAGTATTTT.

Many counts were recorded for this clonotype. This CDR3 is CASSPGIHNEQFF. The CDR3 DNA reads TGTGCCAGCAGCCCTGGGATCCACAATGAGCAGTTCTTC. The genes are TRBV14 and TRBJ2-1; D ambiguous. The CDR3 covers 13 residues. V was pared by 4 bases and J by 5 bases, with 9 bases between. CDR1 and CDR2 (germline): SGHDN, FVKESK.

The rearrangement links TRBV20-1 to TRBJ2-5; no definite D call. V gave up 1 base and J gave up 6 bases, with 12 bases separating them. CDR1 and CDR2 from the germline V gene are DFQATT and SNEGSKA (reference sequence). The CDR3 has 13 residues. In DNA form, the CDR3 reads TGCAGTGCTAGAGGGCTAGGCATGAAGACCCAGTACTTC. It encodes CSARGLGMKTQYF.

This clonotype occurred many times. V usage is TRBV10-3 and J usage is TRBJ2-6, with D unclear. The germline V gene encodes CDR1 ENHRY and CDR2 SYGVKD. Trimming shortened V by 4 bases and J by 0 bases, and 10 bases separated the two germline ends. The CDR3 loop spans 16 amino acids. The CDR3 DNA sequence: TGTGCCATCAGTGCAACCGACCCCTCTGGGGCCAACGTCCTGACTTTC. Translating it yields CAISATDPSGANVLTF.

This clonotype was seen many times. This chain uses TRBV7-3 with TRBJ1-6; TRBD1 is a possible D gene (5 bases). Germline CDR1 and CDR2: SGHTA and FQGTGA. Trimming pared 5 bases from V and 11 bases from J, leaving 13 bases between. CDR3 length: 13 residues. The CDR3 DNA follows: TGTGCCAGCAGCCAGGGATTTTTTGCACCCCTCCACTTT. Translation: CASSQGFFAPLHF.

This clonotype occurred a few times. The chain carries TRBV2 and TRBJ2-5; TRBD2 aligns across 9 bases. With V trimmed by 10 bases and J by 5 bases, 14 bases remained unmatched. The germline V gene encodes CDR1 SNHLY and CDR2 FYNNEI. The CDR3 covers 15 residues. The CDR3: CATSAGTSRKETQYF. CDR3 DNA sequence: TGTGCCACCTCGGCCGGGACTAGCCGTAAGGAGACCCAGTACTTC.

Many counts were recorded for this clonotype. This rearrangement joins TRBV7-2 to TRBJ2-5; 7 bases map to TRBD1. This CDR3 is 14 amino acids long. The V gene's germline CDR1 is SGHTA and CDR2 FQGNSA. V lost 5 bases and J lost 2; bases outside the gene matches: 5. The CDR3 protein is CASSAGGAQETQYF. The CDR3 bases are TGTGCCAGCAGCGCAGGGGGTGCTCAAGAGACCCAGTACTTC.

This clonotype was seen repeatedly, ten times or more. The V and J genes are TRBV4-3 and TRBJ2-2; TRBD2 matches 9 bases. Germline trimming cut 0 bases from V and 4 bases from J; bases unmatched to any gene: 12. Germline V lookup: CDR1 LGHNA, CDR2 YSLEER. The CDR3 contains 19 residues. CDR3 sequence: CASSQEVHGAGGSTGELFF. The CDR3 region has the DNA TGCGCCAGCAGCCAAGAAGTTCACGGAGCGGGGGGCTCCACCGGGGAGCTGTTTTTT.

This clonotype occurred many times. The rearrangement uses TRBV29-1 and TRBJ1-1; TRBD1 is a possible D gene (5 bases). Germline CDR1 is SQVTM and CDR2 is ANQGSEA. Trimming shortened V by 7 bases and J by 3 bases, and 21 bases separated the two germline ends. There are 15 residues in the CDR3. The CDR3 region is CSGRELGRTDTEAFF. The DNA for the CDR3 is TGCAGCGGCAGGGAATTGGGTCGAACGGACACTGAAGCTTTCTTT.

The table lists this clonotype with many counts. The CDR3 DNA follows: TGCAGTGCTAGAGATCCACAGGGAGGTACAGATACGCAGTATTTT. Protein: CSARDPQGGTDTQYF. The chain combines TRBV20-1 with TRBJ2-3; D is perhaps TRBD1 or TRBD2 (6 bases each). The CDR3 loop spans 15 amino acids. Germline CDR1 DFQATT, CDR2 SNEGSKA (reference sequence). Deletions cut 0 bases from V and 3 bases from J, with 13 bases between.

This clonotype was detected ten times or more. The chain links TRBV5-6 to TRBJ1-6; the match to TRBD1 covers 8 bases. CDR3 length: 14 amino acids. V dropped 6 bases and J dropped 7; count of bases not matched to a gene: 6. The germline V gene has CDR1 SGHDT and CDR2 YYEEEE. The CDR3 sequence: CASTRTGPNSPLHF. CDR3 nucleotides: TGTGCCAGCACCAGGACAGGGCCGAATTCACCCCTCCACTTT.

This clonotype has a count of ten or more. As DNA, the CDR3 is TGTGCCAGCAGTCTGTCGGGGACTTTAGGTGGCTACACCTTC. Its protein product is CASSLSGTLGGYTF. The chain joins TRBV12-3 or TRBV12-4 to TRBJ1-2, with a tentative D call TRBD1 (5 bases). Trimming removed 5 bases at V and 7 bases at J, with 17 bases between. There are 14 residues in the CDR3.

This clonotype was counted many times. The CDR3: CASRRDGKDTQYF. Here the CDR3 DNA reads TGTGCCAGCAGAAGGGACGGGAAAGATACGCAGTATTTT. The chain carries TRBV6-2 or TRBV6-3 and TRBJ2-3; D possibly uses TRBD1 or TRBD2 (5 bases each). Germline V gene lookup returns CDR1 MNHEY and CDR2 SVGEGT. The CDR3 runs 13 residues. The V end lost 6 bases, the J end lost 5 bases, and 12 bases lay between the germline ends.

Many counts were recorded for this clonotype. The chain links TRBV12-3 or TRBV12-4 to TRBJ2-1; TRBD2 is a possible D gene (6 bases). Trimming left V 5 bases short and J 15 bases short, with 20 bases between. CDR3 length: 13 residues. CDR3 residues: CASSPQIASVRFF. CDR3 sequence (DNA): TGTGCCAGCAGTCCTCAGATCGCTAGCGTGCGGTTCTTC.

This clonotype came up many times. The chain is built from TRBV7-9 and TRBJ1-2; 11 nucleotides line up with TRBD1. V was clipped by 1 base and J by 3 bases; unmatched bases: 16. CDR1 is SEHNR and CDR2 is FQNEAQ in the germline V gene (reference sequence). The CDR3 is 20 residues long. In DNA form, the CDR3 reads TGTGCCAGCAGCTTAGTTTTGGGACAGGGGGAATCCCCAGGAGACTATGGCTACACCTTC. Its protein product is CASSLVLGQGESPGDYGYTF.

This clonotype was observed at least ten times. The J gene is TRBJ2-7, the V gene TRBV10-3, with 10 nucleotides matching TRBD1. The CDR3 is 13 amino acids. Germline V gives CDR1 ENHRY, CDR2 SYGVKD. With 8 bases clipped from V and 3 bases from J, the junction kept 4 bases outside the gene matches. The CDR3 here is CAIGTGENYEQYF. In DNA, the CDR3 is TGTGCCATCGGGACAGGGGAAAACTACGAGCAGTACTTC.

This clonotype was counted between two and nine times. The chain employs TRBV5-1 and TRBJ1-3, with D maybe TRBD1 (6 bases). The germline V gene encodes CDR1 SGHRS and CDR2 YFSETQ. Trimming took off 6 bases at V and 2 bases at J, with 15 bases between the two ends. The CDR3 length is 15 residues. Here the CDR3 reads CASTRGGGAGNTIYF. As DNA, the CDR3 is TGCGCCAGCACCCGGGGCGGGGGCGCTGGAAACACCATATATTTT.

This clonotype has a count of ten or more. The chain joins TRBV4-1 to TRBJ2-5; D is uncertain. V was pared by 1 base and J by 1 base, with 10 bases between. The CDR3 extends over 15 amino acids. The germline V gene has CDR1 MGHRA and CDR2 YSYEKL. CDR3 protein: CASSQVGLTQETQYF. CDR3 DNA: TGCGCCAGCAGCCAAGTCGGGCTTACCCAAGAGACCCAGTACTTC.

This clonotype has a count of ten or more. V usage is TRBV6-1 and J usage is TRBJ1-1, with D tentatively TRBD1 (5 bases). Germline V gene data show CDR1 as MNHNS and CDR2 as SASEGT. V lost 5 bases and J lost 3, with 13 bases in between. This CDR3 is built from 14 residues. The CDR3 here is CASSPTPTDTEAFF. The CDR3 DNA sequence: TGTGCCAGCAGTCCCACCCCGACAGACACTGAAGCTTTCTTT.

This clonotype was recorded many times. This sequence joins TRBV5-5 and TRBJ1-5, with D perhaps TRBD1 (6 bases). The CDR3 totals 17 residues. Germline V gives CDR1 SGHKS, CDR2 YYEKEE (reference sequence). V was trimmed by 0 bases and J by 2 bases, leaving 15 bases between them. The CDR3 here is CASSLVGTNLGNQPQHF. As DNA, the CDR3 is TGTGCCAGCAGCTTGGTTGGGACAAACCTAGGCAATCAGCCCCAGCATTTT.